This T cell receptor beta chain came from a study of post-analysis software for immune sequencing data. Study-level background: In terms of disease course, relapsing-remitting, secondary progressive and progressive-relapsing multiple sclerosis were included. Whole-study results and caveats: The study found significantly lower normalized Chao1 diversity in multiple sclerosis patients than in controls. When patients were compared with controls, 4 or 5 TRBV segments were more frequent, TRBV5-6, TRBV5-1 and TRBV20-1 among them.

This clonotype was picked up a small number of times. Its antigen is currently unknown. Trimming removed 5 bases from V and 4 bases from J, with 15 bases in between. Germline-derived CDR1 and CDR2 are ENHRY and SYGVKD. The CDR3 covers 15 residues. The TCR beta cDNA libraries contained unique molecular identifiers. Starting from about 0.98 to 11 million T cells, the study yielded about 490,000 cDNA molecules. TCRdb independently ran MiXCR on the PCR reads; one entry per CDR3 protein. Of hundreds of thousands of distinct CDR3 sequences in the sample, around 64% were seen once. Sequenced material: blood. This clonotype was sampled from a girl aged 2-10 years with multiple sclerosis. This chain joins TRBV10-3 and TRBJ2-1; D is unclear. CDR3 nucleotide sequence: TGTGCCATCAGTACCTTCCCCCCACCTTACAATGAGCAGTTCTTC. It specifies CAISTFPPPYNEQFF.